This note documents a single T cell receptor (beta chain) sequence. V shed 2 bases and J shed 5 bases, with 12 bases lying between them. The length of the CDR3 is 14 residues. The germline V gene has CDR1 SGHVS and CDR2 FQNEAQ. Roughly 0.45 to 1 ug RNA was reverse transcribed with random hexamers. Amplification of TCR beta CDR3 was carried out by immunoSEQ multiplex PCR, which covered 54 Vbeta and 13 Jbeta segments. One entry per CDR3 protein results from TCRdb running MiXCR on the immunoSEQ multiplex PCR reads. The repertoire holds around 150,000 distinct CDR3 sequences, with 94% as singletons. The data belong to a study of CD8 T cells in Susac syndrome. CD8+ and CD4+ T cells from blood underwent TCR beta sequencing. It was treatment-naive patients with stable or active relapsing-remitting disease who made up the multiple sclerosis controls. Both CD4+ and CD8+ T cells were negatively isolated, and TEMRA cells underwent FACS enrichment.

The sample taken for sequencing was CD4+ T cells from PBMCs. This receptor was obtained from a human donor with multiple sclerosis. The rearrangement uses TRBV7-8 and TRBJ2-5, with D uncertain. The CDR3 DNA is TGTGCCAGCAGCTTAATCTCGACGGGTGAGACCCAGTACTTC. This codes for CASSLISTGETQYF.